This TCR beta chain was sequenced during a study of OX40 agonist ivuxolimab in advanced cancers. The protocol was immunoSEQ multiplex PCR, while the TCRdb copy is restricted to in-frame clones and leaves out a portion. The table shows tens of thousands of clones, with approximately 84% occurring only once. Germline V gene data show CDR1 as DFQATT and CDR2 as SNEGSKA (reference sequence). The germline V and J ends were trimmed by 2 bases and 8 bases, with 7 bases remaining between them. The CDR3 totals 11 residues. This clonotype was sampled from an adult with an advanced solid tumor such as melanoma, head and neck, liver or kidney cancer. This rearrangement joins TRBV20-1 to TRBJ2-1, with D hard to call. The source material was CD4+ or CD8+ T cells sorted from blood, sampled in a trial of the OX40 agonist ivuxolimab. The CDR3 nucleotides are TGCAGTGCTAGACTCGAGGATGAGCAGTTCTTC. Amino acid sequence: CSARLEDEQFF.